This TCR beta chain stems from a study of shared clonotypes between healthy human individuals. The table came from immunoSEQ multiplex PCR; TCRdb's copy has only in-frame clones and leaves some out. The sample includes under 1 million clones, approximately 92% of them seen just once. J was trimmed by 1 base and V by 7 bases; bases with no gene match: 9. Germline CDR1 is MNHNY and CDR2 is SVGAGI (reference sequence). This CDR3 has 16 residues. Naive CD8 cells lacked CD45RO and underwent positive selection for CCR7, leaving out terminally differentiated effector memory CD45RA+ cells. Specimen: naive CD8+ T cells sorted from blood. The receptor was isolated from a man aged 25 to 40 in good health. This chain connects TRBV6-6 to TRBJ2-5; 10 bases map to TRBD2. CDR3 sequence: CASILSWTSGQETQYF. The CDR3, as DNA: TGTGCCAGCATCCTCTCGTGGACTAGCGGCCAAGAGACCCAGTACTTC.